One and the same sample provided the 32 T cell receptor beta chains below, sequenced in a study of blood T cell repertoires in COVID-19. Clones were read by immunoSEQ multiplex PCR, and TCRdb kept only the in-frame ones, dropping some. The sample yields roughly 68,000 clones, around 74% seen once. The sample comprised peripheral blood. These receptors were taken from a man between 60 and 75 years old with COVID-19, enrolled during active disease.

The rearrangement joins TRBV4-2 to TRBJ2-3; D gene uncertain. CDR3 length: 13 amino acids. Trimming took 4 bases from V and 4 from J, leaving 9 bases between them. Per the germline V gene, CDR1 is LGHNA and CDR2 is YNFKEQ. The CDR3 protein is CASSPELSDTQYF. The CDR3 nucleotides read TGTGCCAGCAGCCCGGAGTTATCAGATACGCAGTATTTT.

V is TRBV7-9 and J is TRBJ2-3; the match to TRBD2 covers 7 bases. Germline CDR1 and CDR2: SEHNR and FQNEAQ (reference sequence). After removal of 5 bases from V and 4 bases from J, the junction contained 6 bases not matched to a gene. The CDR3 runs to 14 residues. CDR3 DNA sequence: TGTGCCAGCAGCCCGCCAGGGAGGGCAGATACGCAGTATTTT. Translation gives CASSPPGRADTQYF.

The V gene is TRBV30, the J gene TRBJ2-3; 13 bases agree with TRBD2. From germline, CDR1 is GTSNPN and CDR2 SVGIG (reference sequence). This CDR3 has 16 residues. V was clipped by 3 bases and J by 10 bases; unmatched bases: 13. The CDR3, as DNA: TGTGCCTGGAGCCTAGGAGGGGGACTAGCGGGACCGGCGCAGTATTTT. Translating it yields CAWSLGGGLAGPAQYF.

The rearrangement links TRBV11-2 to TRBJ1-2, with D possibly being TRBD1 (6 bases). V lost 4 bases and J 1 base, leaving 13 bases between the germline ends. The CDR3 length is 15 residues. Germline V gene data show CDR1 as SGHAT and CDR2 as FQNNGV. The CDR3 region has the DNA TGTGCCAGCAGCTCCAGTCAGGGACATAACTATGGCTACACCTTC. Translating it yields CASSSSQGHNYGYTF.

This clone was found once. CDR3 nucleotide sequence: TGTGCCAGCTCACCCCGACAGTCGCTGGATAATTCACCCCTCCACTTT. Translation: CASSPRQSLDNSPLHF. The V and J genes are TRBV18 and TRBJ1-6; the D gene is possibly TRBD1 (5 bases). Trimming took 3 bases from V and 5 from J, leaving 14 bases between them. This CDR3 is 16 amino acids long. The germline CDR1 and CDR2 sequences are KGHSH and LQKENI.

The J gene is TRBJ1-5, the V gene TRBV3-1 (or the pseudogene TRBV3-2), with 7 bases aligning to TRBD1. V lost 3 bases and J lost 5; bases outside the gene matches: 10. The CDR3 runs 16 residues. Germline V lookup: CDR1 LGHDT, CDR2 YNNKEL (reference sequence). The CDR3 loop is CASSQGQSGGYQPQHF. CDR3 bases: TGTGCCAGCAGCCAGGGGCAGTCAGGGGGGTATCAGCCCCAGCATTTT.

In its sample, this clone was seen once. This rearrangement joins TRBV2 to TRBJ1-3; TRBD1 matches at 7 bases. The J segment lost 7 bases and the V segment lost 9 bases, leaving 6 bases of the junction unmatched. Germline V lookup: CDR1 SNHLY, CDR2 FYNNEI. The CDR3 totals 12 residues. In nucleotides, the CDR3 is TGTGCCAGTAGGGGGCCCGAGAACACCATATATTTT. Translated, it gives CASRGPENTIYF. The whole variable domain, remainder taken from reference TRBV2 and TRBJ1-3, is EPEVTQTPSHQVTQMGQEVILRCVPISNHLYFYWYRQILGQKVEFLVSFYNNEISEKSEIFDDQFSVERPDGSNFTLKIRSTKLEDSAMYFCASRGPENTIYFGEGSWLTVV.

The chain carries TRBV25-1 and TRBJ1-2, with TRBD1 identical over 7 bases. J lost 8 bases, V lost 1 base, and 10 bases had no gene match. Per the germline V gene, CDR1 is MGHDK and CDR2 is SYGVNS. CDR3 length equals 15 residues. CDR3 loop: CASSEWGGTAPGYTF. CDR3 coding DNA: TGTGCCAGCAGTGAATGGGGCGGGACAGCGCCGGGCTACACCTTC.

The chain couples TRBV6-5 to TRBJ2-7; tentative D call: TRBD2 (6 bases). Germline values: CDR1 MNHEY, CDR2 SVGAGI. Between the trimmed V and J ends, which lost 6 bases and 5 bases, there was a span of 11 bases. The CDR3 has 12 residues. The CDR3 spells CASSPTRDEQYF. The CDR3 DNA reads as TGTGCCAGCAGCCCGACTAGAGACGAGCAGTACTTC.

This chain connects TRBV5-1 to TRBJ2-6; D gene uncertain. Germline V gene data show CDR1 as SGHRS and CDR2 as YFSETQ. The CDR3 is 16 residues long. Trimming pared 4 bases from V and 0 bases from J, leaving 11 bases between. This CDR3 reads CASSPTVTSGANVLTF. The CDR3 nucleotides read TGCGCCAGCAGCCCGACTGTTACCTCTGGGGCCAACGTCCTGACTTTC.

This clone has only a few counts. The V call is TRBV2, the J call TRBJ2-7, with D uncertain. The V and J ends lost 1 base and 2 bases respectively, with 3 bases between them. The germline V gene has CDR1 SNHLY and CDR2 FYNNEI. This CDR3 is 12 amino acids long. The CDR3 DNA reads TGTGCCAGCAGTGAAGGGCCCTACGAGCAGTACTTC. The encoded protein is CASSEGPYEQYF.

V gene TRBV10-3 combines with J gene TRBJ2-1; a weak D match, TRBD2 (6 bases). Germline lookup yields CDR1 ENHRY and CDR2 SYGVKD. V was clipped by 6 bases and J by 5 bases, with 20 bases between them. The CDR3 contains 16 residues. CDR3 sequence (DNA): TGTGCCATCAGGAGGGCAGCTAGGGAGGCCAACAATGAGCAGTTCTTC. Translation gives CAIRRAAREANNEQFF.

This clone was observed once. V gene TRBV30 combines with J gene TRBJ1-4, with 7 positions matching TRBD1. The CDR3 consists of 13 residues. Germline CDR1 and CDR2: GTSNPN and SVGIG (reference sequence). The V gene end was trimmed by 4 bases and the J gene end by 8 bases; junction bases not matched to a gene: 7. CDR3 residues: CAWKTGKREKLFF. DNA for the CDR3: TGTGCCTGGAAGACAGGGAAAAGGGAAAAACTGTTTTTT.

V is TRBV6-5 and J is TRBJ2-7, with D possibly being TRBD2 (6 bases). The CDR3 runs 13 residues. The germline V gene has CDR1 MNHEY and CDR2 SVGAGI. V dropped 7 bases and J dropped 6 bases, with 16 bases sitting between them. In nucleotides, the CDR3 is TGTGCCAGCACCCCGAACGCGGGACGCGAGCAGTACTTC. This encodes CASTPNAGREQYF.

The chain joins TRBV7-7 to TRBJ1-5, with 8 nucleotides matching TRBD1. The V segment lost 3 bases and the J segment 0 bases; nucleotides outside the gene matches: 7. The CDR3 length is 17 residues. Germline lookup yields CDR1 SSHAT and CDR2 FNYEAQ (reference sequence). CDR3 amino acids: CASSLEWTGYSNQPQHF. The CDR3, as DNA: TGTGCCAGCAGCTTGGAATGGACAGGGTATAGCAATCAGCCCCAGCATTTT.

The V and J genes are TRBV18 and TRBJ2-5, with a possible D match to TRBD2 (7 bases). Trimming pared 2 bases from V and 1 base from J, leaving 11 bases between. The germline CDR1 and CDR2 sequences are KGHSH and LQKENI. The CDR3 has 15 residues. The CDR3 nucleotides are TGTGCCAGCTCACCAGCCGGGGGGCTCCAAGAGACCCAGTACTTC. It encodes CASSPAGGLQETQYF.

The CDR3 reads CASSASLGNEQFF. As DNA, the CDR3 is TGTGCCAGCAGCGCTTCACTAGGTAATGAGCAGTTCTTC. The chain carries TRBV9 and TRBJ2-1; TRBD2 might be the D (5 bases). The ends were cut back, 3 bases at V and 7 bases at J, with 11 bases in the middle. The CDR3 consists of 13 residues. Germline CDR1 SGDLS, CDR2 YYNGEE.

This clone was seen more than once but under ten times. The V and J genes are TRBV9 and TRBJ1-4; 9 bases are a match to TRBD1. The length of the CDR3 is 15 residues. From germline, CDR1 is SGDLS and CDR2 YYNGEE. The J segment lost 5 bases and the V segment lost 7 bases, leaving 9 bases of the junction unmatched. The CDR3 here is CASGGAGTGNEKLFF. The CDR3 DNA reads as TGTGCCAGCGGGGGAGCCGGGACAGGGAATGAAAAACTGTTTTTT.

This clone was observed once. This chain connects TRBV4-2 to TRBJ1-5; no clear D gene. The germline V and J ends were trimmed by 1 base and 7 bases, with 8 bases remaining between them. This CDR3 comprises 13 residues. Germline loops: CDR1 LGHNA, CDR2 YNFKEQ. The CDR3 DNA is TGTGCCAGCAGCCAAGGGCTTGAACAGCCCCAGCATTTT. It encodes CASSQGLEQPQHF.

This clone is a singleton in its sample. CDR3 sequence: CSASVPSGGLDYNEQFF. CDR3 in DNA: TGCAGTGCTAGTGTCCCTAGCGGGGGTCTGGATTACAATGAGCAGTTCTTC. The J gene is TRBJ2-1, the V gene TRBV20-1; 10 bases map to TRBD2. V lost 3 bases and J lost 4; bases outside the gene matches: 12. From germline, CDR1 is DFQATT and CDR2 SNEGSKA (reference sequence). CDR3 length: 17 residues.

The J gene is TRBJ2-1, the V gene TRBV7-2; TRBD2 aligns across 10 bases. CDR3 length: 16 amino acids. The germline gives CDR1 SGHTA, CDR2 FQGNSA. Germline trimming cut 2 bases from V and 4 bases from J; bases unmatched to any gene: 5. The CDR3 loop is CASSLPAGGPYNEQFF. The DNA of the CDR3 is TGTGCCAGCAGCTTACCAGCGGGAGGGCCTTACAATGAGCAGTTCTTC. Using reference TRBV7-2 and TRBJ2-1 for the parts outside the CDR3, the full variable domain is GAGVSQSPSNKVTEKGKDVELRCDPISGHTALYWYRQSLGQGLEFLIYFQGNSAPDKSGLPSDRFSAERTGGSVSTLTIQRTQQEDSAVYLCASSLPAGGPYNEQFFGPGTRLTVL.

This clone appeared a single time. This chain connects TRBV5-1 to TRBJ1-1; tentative D call: TRBD1 (5 bases). Germline V CDR1 and CDR2: SGHRS, YFSETQ. Trimming cost V 0 bases and J 4 bases, with 13 bases left between them. The CDR3 spans 15 residues. The CDR3 sequence: CASSLEYQGGTEAFF. CDR3 sequence (DNA): TGCGCCAGCAGCTTGGAGTATCAGGGTGGCACTGAAGCTTTCTTT.

V usage is TRBV6-6 and J usage is TRBJ1-1; 7 bases map to TRBD1. V dropped 5 bases and J dropped 1; count of bases not matched to a gene: 4. Germline values: CDR1 MNHNY, CDR2 SVGAGI (reference sequence). This CDR3 is 14 amino acids long. The CDR3 DNA sequence: TGTGCCAGCAGTGCCGGGACAGCGAACACTGAAGCTTTCTTT. Residues: CASSAGTANTEAFF.

This chain uses TRBV5-4 with TRBJ2-1, with TRBD2 as a possible D gene (5 bases). CDR3 length equals 14 residues. Germline CDR1 SGHNT, CDR2 YYREEE (reference sequence). Between the trimmed V and J ends, which lost 1 base and 4 bases, there was a span of 9 bases. CDR3 sequence: CASSLPGNYNEQFF. The CDR3, as DNA: TGTGCCAGCAGCTTGCCCGGGAATTACAATGAGCAGTTCTTC.

The chain has TRBV5-4 and TRBJ2-2; tentatively, D is TRBD1 (5 bases). From germline, CDR1 is SGHNT and CDR2 YYREEE (reference sequence). V lost 4 bases, J lost 3 bases, and 13 bases lay in between. This CDR3 is built from 15 residues. Here the CDR3 reads CASSPRVGDTGELFF. The CDR3 DNA is TGTGCCAGCAGCCCCCGGGTAGGGGACACCGGGGAGCTGTTTTTT.

The chain recombines TRBV5-1 with TRBJ2-7; 9 positions match TRBD1. Trimming removed 4 bases from V and 6 bases from J; junction bases left unmatched: 8. The germline CDR1 and CDR2 sequences are SGHRS and YFSETQ. This CDR3 contains 14 residues. CDR3 sequence (DNA): TGCGCCAGCAGCGGCTCGGACAGGGGATCCGAGCAGTACTTC. Amino acid sequence: CASSGSDRGSEQYF.

This chain uses TRBV6-5 with TRBJ1-6; perhaps TRBD1 as D (5 bases). Trimming took off 8 bases at V and 7 bases at J, with 12 bases between the two ends. The CDR3 consists of 13 residues. Germline lookup yields CDR1 MNHEY and CDR2 SVGAGI. CDR3 nucleotide sequence: TGTGCCAGCCTGGACATCGGAAATTCACCCCTCCACTTT. Translating it yields CASLDIGNSPLHF.

The rearrangement links TRBV5-1 to TRBJ1-2, with D possibly being TRBD1 (5 bases). The CDR3 extends over 15 amino acids. V dropped 4 bases and J dropped 3 bases, with 16 bases sitting between them. Germline CDR1 is SGHRS and CDR2 is YFSETQ. CDR3 coding DNA: TGCGCCAGCAGCCCTACATCTACAGGCGACTATGGCTACACCTTC. Protein sequence: CASSPTSTGDYGYTF.

Only one count was recorded for this clone. It is likely a read error, because the conserved phenylalanine at the end of the CDR3 is missing. The limits of the CDR3 on the DNA are not certain, so only TCRdb's listed CDR3 is given. This chain links TRBV25-1 with TRBJ1-1; no check of the table's D call, TRBD1, against the DNA was made. Germline loops: CDR1 MGHDK, CDR2 SYGVNS. With termini counted, the CDR3 has 14 amino acids. CDR3 protein: CASSHLESFPGTEV.

The table lists this clone with many counts. The V and J genes are TRBV7-2 and TRBJ2-1, with TRBD2 matching 7 bases. CDR1 is SGHTA and CDR2 is FQGNSA in the germline V gene. The V and J ends lost 2 bases and 3 bases, in that order; junction bases with no gene match: 7. There are 16 residues in the CDR3. CDR3 nucleotide sequence: TGTGCCAGCAGCTTAAGTGGGCGGGGGATCTACAATGAGCAGTTCTTC. This sequence encodes CASSLSGRGIYNEQFF.

This chain joins TRBV5-1 and TRBJ2-3, with D unclear. CDR3 length: 14 residues. The ends were cut back, 0 bases at V and 8 bases at J, with 13 bases in the middle. From germline, CDR1 is SGHRS and CDR2 YFSETQ. This CDR3 reads CASSLGLTFGTQYF. The CDR3 DNA follows: TGCGCCAGCAGCTTGGGTTTGACTTTCGGTACGCAGTATTTT.

The J gene is TRBJ2-2, the V gene TRBV9, with 7 bases that match TRBD1. V trimming: 2 bases; J trimming: 1 base; junction bases outside the gene matches: 5. The germline V gene encodes CDR1 SGDLS and CDR2 YYNGEE. The length of the CDR3 is 16 residues. CDR3 in DNA: TGTGCCAGCAGCGTCCAAGGGACAGTGAACACCGGGGAGCTGTTTTTT. It translates to CASSVQGTVNTGELFF.